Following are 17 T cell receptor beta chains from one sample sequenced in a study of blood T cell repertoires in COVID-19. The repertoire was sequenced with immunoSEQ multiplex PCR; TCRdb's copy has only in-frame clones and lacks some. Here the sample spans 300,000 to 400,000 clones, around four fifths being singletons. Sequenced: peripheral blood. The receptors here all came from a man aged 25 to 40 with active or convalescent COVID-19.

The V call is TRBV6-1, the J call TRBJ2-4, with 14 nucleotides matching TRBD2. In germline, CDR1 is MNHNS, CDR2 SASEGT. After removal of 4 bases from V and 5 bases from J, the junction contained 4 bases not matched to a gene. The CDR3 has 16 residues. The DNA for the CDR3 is TGTGCCAGCAGTGGACTAGCGGGAGGGGGTGAAAACATTCAGTACTTC. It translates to CASSGLAGGGENIQYF.

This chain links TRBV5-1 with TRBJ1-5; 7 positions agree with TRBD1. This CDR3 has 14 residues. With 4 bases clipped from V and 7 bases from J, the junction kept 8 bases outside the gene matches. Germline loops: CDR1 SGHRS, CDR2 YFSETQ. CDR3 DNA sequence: TGCGCCAGCAGCGTAGGACAGGAGGGCCAGCCCCAGCATTTT. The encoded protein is CASSVGQEGQPQHF.

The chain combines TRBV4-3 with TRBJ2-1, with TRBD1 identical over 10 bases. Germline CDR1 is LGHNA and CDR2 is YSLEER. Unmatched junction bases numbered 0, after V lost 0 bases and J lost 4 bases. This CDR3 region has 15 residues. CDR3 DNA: TGCGCCAGCAGCCAAGAGGACAGGGGGTACAATGAGCAGTTCTTC. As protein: CASSQEDRGYNEQFF.

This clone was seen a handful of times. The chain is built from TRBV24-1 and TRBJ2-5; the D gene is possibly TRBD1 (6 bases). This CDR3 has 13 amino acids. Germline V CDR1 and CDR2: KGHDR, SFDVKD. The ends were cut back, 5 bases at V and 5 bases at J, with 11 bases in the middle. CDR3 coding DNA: TGTGCCACCAGTGGGGACAAAACGGAGACCCAGTACTTC. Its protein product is CATSGDKTETQYF.

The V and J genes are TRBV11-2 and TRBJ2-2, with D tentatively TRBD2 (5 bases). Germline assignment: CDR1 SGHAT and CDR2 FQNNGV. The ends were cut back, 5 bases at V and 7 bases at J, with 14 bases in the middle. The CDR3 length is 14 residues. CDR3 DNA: TGTGCCAGCAGCCAAACAACTAGGGTCGGGGAGCTGTTTTTT. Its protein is CASSQTTRVGELFF.

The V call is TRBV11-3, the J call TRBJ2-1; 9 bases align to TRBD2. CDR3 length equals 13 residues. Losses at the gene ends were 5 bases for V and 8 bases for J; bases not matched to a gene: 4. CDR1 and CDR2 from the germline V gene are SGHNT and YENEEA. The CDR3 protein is CASSPAGGYEQFF. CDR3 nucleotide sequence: TGTGCCAGCAGCCCAGCGGGGGGTTATGAGCAGTTCTTC.

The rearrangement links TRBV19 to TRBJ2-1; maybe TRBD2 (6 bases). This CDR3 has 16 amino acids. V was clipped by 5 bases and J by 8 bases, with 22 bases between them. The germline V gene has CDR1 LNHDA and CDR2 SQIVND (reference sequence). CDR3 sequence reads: CASSGFRDLGSHEQFF. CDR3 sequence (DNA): TGTGCCAGTAGTGGCTTCCGGGACTTGGGGTCCCATGAGCAGTTCTTC.

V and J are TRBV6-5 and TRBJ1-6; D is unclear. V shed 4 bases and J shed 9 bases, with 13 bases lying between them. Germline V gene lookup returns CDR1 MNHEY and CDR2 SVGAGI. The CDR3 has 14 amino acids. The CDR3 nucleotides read TGTGCCAGCAGTTGGGTCGGGGAGGCTTCACCCCTCCACTTT. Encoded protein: CASSWVGEASPLHF.

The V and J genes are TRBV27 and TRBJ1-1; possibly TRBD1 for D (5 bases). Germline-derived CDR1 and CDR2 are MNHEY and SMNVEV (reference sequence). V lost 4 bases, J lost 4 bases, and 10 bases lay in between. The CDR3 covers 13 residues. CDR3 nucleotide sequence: TGTGCCAGCAGTTCCAGGGCCGGCACTGAAGCTTTCTTT. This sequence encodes CASSSRAGTEAFF.

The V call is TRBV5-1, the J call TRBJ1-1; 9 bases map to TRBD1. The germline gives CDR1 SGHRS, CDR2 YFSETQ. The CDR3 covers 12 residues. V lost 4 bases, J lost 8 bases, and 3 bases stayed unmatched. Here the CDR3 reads CASSRDREEAFF. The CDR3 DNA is TGCGCCAGCAGCCGGGACAGGGAGGAAGCTTTCTTT.

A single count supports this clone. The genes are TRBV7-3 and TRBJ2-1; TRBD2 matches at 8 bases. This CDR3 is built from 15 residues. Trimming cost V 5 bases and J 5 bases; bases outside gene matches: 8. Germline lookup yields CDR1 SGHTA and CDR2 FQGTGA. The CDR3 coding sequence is TGTGCCAGCAGCCCCTCGGGGGGGGCCAACAATGAGCAGTTCTTC. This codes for CASSPSGGANNEQFF.

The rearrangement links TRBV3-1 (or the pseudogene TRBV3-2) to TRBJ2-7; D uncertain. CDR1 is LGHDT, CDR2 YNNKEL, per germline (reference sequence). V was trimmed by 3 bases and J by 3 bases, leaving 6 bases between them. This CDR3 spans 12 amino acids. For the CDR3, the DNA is TGTGCCAGCAGCCAGACGGGCTACGAGCAGTACTTC. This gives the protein CASSQTGYEQYF.

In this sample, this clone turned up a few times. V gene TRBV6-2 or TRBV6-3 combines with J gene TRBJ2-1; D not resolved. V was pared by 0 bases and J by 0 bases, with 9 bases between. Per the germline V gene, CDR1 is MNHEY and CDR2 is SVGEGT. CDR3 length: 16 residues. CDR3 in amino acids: CASSYSGRYSYNEQFF. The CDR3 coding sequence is TGTGCCAGCAGTTACTCCGGCAGGTACTCCTACAATGAGCAGTTCTTC.

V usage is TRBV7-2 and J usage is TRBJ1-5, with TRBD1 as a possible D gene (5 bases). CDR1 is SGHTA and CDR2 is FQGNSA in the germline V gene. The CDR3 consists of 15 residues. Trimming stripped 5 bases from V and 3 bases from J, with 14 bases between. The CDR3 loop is CASSPRTPLNQPQHF. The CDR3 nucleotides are TGTGCCAGCAGCCCCAGGACACCCCTCAATCAGCCCCAGCATTTT. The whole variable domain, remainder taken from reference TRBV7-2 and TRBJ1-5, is GAGVSQSPSNKVTEKGKDVELRCDPISGHTALYWYRQSLGQGLEFLIYFQGNSAPDKSGLPSDRFSAERTGGSVSTLTIQRTQQEDSAVYLCASSPRTPLNQPQHFGDGTRLSIL.

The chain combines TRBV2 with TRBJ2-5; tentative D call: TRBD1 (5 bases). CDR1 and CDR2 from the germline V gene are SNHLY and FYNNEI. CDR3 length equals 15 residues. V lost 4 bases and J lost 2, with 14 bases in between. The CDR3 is CASSASPGPQETQYF. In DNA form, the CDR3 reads TGTGCCAGCAGTGCCTCTCCAGGGCCTCAAGAGACCCAGTACTTC.

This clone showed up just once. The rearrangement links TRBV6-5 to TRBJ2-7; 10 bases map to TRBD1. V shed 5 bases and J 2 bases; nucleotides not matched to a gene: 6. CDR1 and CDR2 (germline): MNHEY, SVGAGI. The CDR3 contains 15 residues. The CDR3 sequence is CASSTRDRGPYEQYF. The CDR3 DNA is TGTGCCAGCAGTACCCGGGACAGGGGCCCCTACGAGCAGTACTTC.

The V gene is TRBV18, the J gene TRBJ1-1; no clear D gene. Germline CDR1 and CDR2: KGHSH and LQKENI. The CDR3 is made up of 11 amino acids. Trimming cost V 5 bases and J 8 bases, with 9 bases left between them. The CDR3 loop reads CASSTSGEAFF. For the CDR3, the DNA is TGTGCCAGCTCAACAAGCGGAGAAGCTTTCTTT.